Here is one T cell receptor (beta chain) with its context. TCRdb keeps only in-frame clones here, not all; method: immunoSEQ multiplex PCR. Counted here are 350,000 or so clones, approximately 89% occurring once; the ten biggest clones make up under 5%. This sample stems from a study of blood T cell repertoires in COVID-19. Seattle's cohort entered during active infection and was followed longitudinally. The V gene lost 0 bases and the J gene lost 10 bases, with 11 bases spanning the gap. The CDR3 is made up of 14 amino acids. Germline CDR1 and CDR2: SGHRS and YFSETQ. Sequencing was carried out using peripheral blood. This sequence was found in a woman aged 55-75 years with COVID-19, enrolled during active disease. This sequence joins TRBV5-1 and TRBJ1-6; no reliable D call. The CDR3 sequence is CASSLAEGSSPLHF. CDR3 bases: TGCGCCAGCAGCTTGGCCGAGGGTTCCTCACCCCTCCACTTT.